The present TCR beta chain was sequenced within a study of cytomegalovirus exposure and HLA in healthy donors. Germline trimming cut 4 bases from V and 7 bases from J; bases unmatched to any gene: 12. This CDR3 has 15 residues. CDR1 and CDR2 (germline): SGHRS, YFSETQ. A remark on this clone: Antigen: not known.

Study-wide findings and caveats: Among the most significant clusters, several appeared linked to common viral pathogens in a later analysis. For cytomegalovirus status, the classifier reportedly gave diagnoses with high specificity and sensitivity.

PCR employed 60 Vbeta and 13 Jbeta primers. Some clones are missing from TCRdb's copy, which holds only in-frame ones; the method was immunoSEQ multiplex PCR. This table holds about 160,000 clones. Each donor's status was that of a healthy bone marrow donor. This receptor was taken from an older woman in good health and CMV-seronegative. The sample comprised PBMCs. The chain is built from TRBV5-1 and TRBJ1-1; 8 nucleotides align to TRBD1. DNA of the CDR3: TGCGCCAGCAGCCCCGGACAGGGTTTAATGGTTGAAGCTTTCTTT. Protein: CASSPGQGLMVEAFF.